This T cell receptor beta chain appears in the sequencing data of a study of blood T cell repertoires in COVID-19. About the research overall: Samples taken during acute and convalescent COVID-19 were collected in the United States, Italy and Spain. Sources were T cells, B-cell-depleted T cells, or PBMCs; the material itself was cDNA or gDNA.

Trimming left V 9 bases short and J 1 base short, with 13 bases between. The CDR3 has 14 residues. Germline CDR1 reads SGHRS; CDR2 reads YFSETQ. Under the authors' procedure: The assay estimated nucleated cells by amplifying reference gene primers. Repertoires were generated with immunoSEQ multiplex PCR, while TCRdb's copy carries only in-frame clones and drops some. The V and J calls and clone size are taken from that table; D and trimming were inferred from the DNA. The sample includes about 190,000 clones, roughly 90% of them seen just once. This sequence joins TRBV5-1 and TRBJ2-2, with a possible D match to TRBD2 (5 bases). Sequencing was carried out using peripheral blood. The sequence derives from a woman in her thirties or forties who had recovered from COVID-19. CDR3 in DNA: TGCGCCACAACCTGGACTCAGAACACCGGGGAGCTGTTTTTT. Amino acids: CATTWTQNTGELFF. Filled out from reference TRBV5-1 and TRBJ2-2, the complete variable domain reads KAGVTQTPRYLIKTRGQQVTLSCSPISGHRSVSWYQQTPGQGLQFLFEYFSETQRNKGNFPGRFSGRQFSNSRSEMNVSTLELGDSALYLCATTWTQNTGELFFGEGSRLTVL.